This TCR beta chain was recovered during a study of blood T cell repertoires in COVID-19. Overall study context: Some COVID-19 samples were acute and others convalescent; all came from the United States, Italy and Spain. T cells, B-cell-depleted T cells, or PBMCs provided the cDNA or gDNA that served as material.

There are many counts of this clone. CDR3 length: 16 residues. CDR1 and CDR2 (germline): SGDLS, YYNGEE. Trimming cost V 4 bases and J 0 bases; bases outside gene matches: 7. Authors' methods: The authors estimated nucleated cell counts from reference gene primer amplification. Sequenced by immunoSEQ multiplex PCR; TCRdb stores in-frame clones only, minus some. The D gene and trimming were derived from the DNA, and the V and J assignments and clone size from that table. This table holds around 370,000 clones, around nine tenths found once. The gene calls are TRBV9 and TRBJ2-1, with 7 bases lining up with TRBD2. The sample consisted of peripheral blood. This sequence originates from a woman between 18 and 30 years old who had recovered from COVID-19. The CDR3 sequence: CASSPHGGSSYNEQFF. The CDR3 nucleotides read TGTGCCAGCAGCCCTCACGGCGGGAGCTCCTACAATGAGCAGTTCTTC.